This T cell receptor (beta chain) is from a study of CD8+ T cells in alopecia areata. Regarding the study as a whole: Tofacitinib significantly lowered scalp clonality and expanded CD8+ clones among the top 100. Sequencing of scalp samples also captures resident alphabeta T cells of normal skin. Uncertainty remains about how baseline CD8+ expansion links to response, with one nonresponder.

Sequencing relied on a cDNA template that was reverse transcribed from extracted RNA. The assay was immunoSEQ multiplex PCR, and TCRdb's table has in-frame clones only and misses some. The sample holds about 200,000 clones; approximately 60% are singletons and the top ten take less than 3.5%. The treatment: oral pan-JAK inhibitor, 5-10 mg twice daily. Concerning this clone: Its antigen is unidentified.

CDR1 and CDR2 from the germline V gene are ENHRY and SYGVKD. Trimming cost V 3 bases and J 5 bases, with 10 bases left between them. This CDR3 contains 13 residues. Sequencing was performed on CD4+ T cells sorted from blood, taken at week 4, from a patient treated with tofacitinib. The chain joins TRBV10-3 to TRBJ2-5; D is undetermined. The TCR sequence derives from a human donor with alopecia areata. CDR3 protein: CAISDPRTETQYF. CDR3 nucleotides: TGTGCCATCAGTGACCCAAGAACGGAGACCCAGTACTTC.